Sequencing of this T cell receptor beta chain was carried out in a study of tumour-infiltrating T cells in Burkitt lymphoma (dated by TCRdb to the early 2020s). With respect to the entire study: Clinical outcome was correlated with TCR repertoire data, and overall and progression-free survival were found to be predicted by productive clonality independently of established prognosticators, including age at diagnosis.

Via the germline V gene, CDR1 is MNHNS and CDR2 SASEGT. V has 6 bases trimmed and J has 7 bases trimmed; junction bases matching no gene number 5. The CDR3 numbers 14 residues from cysteine through phenylalanine. CDR3 DNA is the only sequence kept; it has 42 bases, read in frame from the first base. Details on this clone: Its antigen is not yet known. No base quality values were provided; no much bigger clone lies one nucleotide off.

Receptor amplification or capture employed the immunoSEQ multiplex PCR assay. What TCRdb holds here is the immuneACCESS table cut down to in-frame rearrangements. Part of the clones is not present; checked against another copy, under half of the missing clones reflect an unresolved V gene, and the others are unexplained. Within this sample are approximately 5,000 clones, with 9.9% of them counted one time only. The ten most abundant clones make up 2% to 2.5% of the sample. The V and J genes are TRBV6-1 and TRBJ1-6; 8 central bases correspond to TRBD1. The sequence was obtained from a human donor with diffuse large B-cell lymphoma. Sequenced sample: tumor tissue. The CDR3 has the sequence CASSDRGANSPLHF. The DNA reads as follows: TGTGCCAGCAGCGACAGGGGAGCGAATTCACCCCTCCACTTT.